The clone carrying this T cell receptor beta chain showed up just a few times. Its specificity is unknown. This sample is drawn from a study of blood T cells in healthy people across ages. Caucasian, healthy and from Russia, the donors were aged between 6 and 90. The study isolated at least 6 million PBMCs from each sample. Primers used in a second PCR of roughly 6 to 12 cycles were a sample-barcoded 5' primer and a J-beta primer mix. TCRdb fed the 5' RACE reads into MiXCR, producing one record per CDR3 protein. The data contain around 1,500,000 distinct CDR3 sequences, over 25% of them singletons. The CDR3 extends over 11 amino acids. Trimming cost V 2 bases and J 9 bases, with 7 bases left between them. Notes on the study in general: The study regarded diversity estimates from one million T cells as underestimates. TCR beta diversity was tightly associated with the proportion of naive T cells.

The sample consisted of blood. The receptor comes from a woman aged 25 to 39 in good health. This rearrangement joins TRBV12-3 or TRBV12-4 to TRBJ1-2, with D uncertain. This chain's CDR3 is CASSLPGSYTF. The CDR3 coding sequence is TGTGCCAGCAGTTTACCCGGAAGCTACACCTTC.